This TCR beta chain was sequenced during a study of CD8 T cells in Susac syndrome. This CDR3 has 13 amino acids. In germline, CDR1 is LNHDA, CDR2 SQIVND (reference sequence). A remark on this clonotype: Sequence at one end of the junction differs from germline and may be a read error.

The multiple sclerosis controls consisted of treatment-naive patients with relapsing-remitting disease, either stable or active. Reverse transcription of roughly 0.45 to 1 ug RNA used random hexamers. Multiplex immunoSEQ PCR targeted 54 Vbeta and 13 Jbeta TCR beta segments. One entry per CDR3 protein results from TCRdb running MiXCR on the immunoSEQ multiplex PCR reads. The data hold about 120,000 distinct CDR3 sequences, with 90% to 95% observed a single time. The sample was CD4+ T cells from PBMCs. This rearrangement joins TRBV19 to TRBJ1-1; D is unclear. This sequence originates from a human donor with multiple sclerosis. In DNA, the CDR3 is TGTGCCAGTAGTGCTCGGGCTTACTCGGAGGTCCGCTTT. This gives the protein CASSARAYSEVRF.